This T cell receptor (beta chain) was captured by sequencing in a study of cytomegalovirus exposure and HLA in healthy donors. The germline V and J ends were trimmed by 4 bases and 5 bases, with 23 bases remaining between them. CDR1 is LNHDA and CDR2 is SQIVND in the germline V gene (reference sequence). The CDR3 is made up of 18 amino acids. In the PCR, 60 Vbeta and 13 Jbeta primers were used. Method: immunoSEQ multiplex PCR; TCRdb's copy keeps in-frame clones and lacks some. The sample consists of about 130,000 clones, approximately 63% of them appearing once. V and J are TRBV19 and TRBJ1-4, with D maybe TRBD1 (6 bases). Sequenced material: PBMCs. The source is an older woman in good health and CMV-seropositive. The CDR3 nucleotides are TGTGCCAGTAGTACCTTCGCCGGGACAAGGGGGAAAAATGAAAAACTGTTTTTT. As protein: CASSTFAGTRGKNEKLFF. Drawing the rest from reference TRBV19 and TRBJ1-4, the complete variable domain is DGGITQSPKYLFRKEGQNVTLSCEQNLNHDAMYWYRQDPGQGLRLIYYSQIVNDFQKGDIAEGYSVSREKKESFPLTVTSAQKNPTAFYLCASSTFAGTRGKNEKLFFGSGTQLSVL.